One TCR beta chain is described in this entry. The data belong to a study of T cell responses to AZD1222 COVID-19 vaccine. The assay was immunoSEQ multiplex PCR, and TCRdb's table has in-frame clones only and misses some. The repertoire holds approximately 150,000 clones, with 80% to 95% as singletons. This CDR3 has 11 amino acids. V was cut by 4 bases and J by 8 bases, with 11 bases left in between. Germline V gene lookup returns CDR1 GTSNPN and CDR2 SVGIG (reference sequence). Source: peripheral blood, taken on day 0 of AZD1222 vaccination. The V call is TRBV30, the J call TRBJ1-2, with D perhaps TRBD1 (6 bases). The TCR originated in an adult in good health. The CDR3 nucleotides are TGTGCCTGGACCCAACAGGGAGGCTACACCTTC. Protein: CAWTQQGGYTF.